What follows are 5 T cell receptor beta chains derived from one specimen sequenced in a study of blood T cell repertoires in COVID-19. Some clones are missing from TCRdb's copy, which holds only in-frame ones; the method was immunoSEQ multiplex PCR. The sample lists 160,000 or so clones; around four fifths were seen once. Sequenced input: peripheral blood. These receptors originate from a human donor in a cohort sampled during active COVID-19.

A few counts support this clone. V and J are TRBV5-4 and TRBJ2-2, with D possibly matching TRBD2 (7 bases). Germline V CDR1 and CDR2: SGHNT, YYREEE (reference sequence). The CDR3 is 15 amino acids. Trimming stripped 3 bases from V and 2 bases from J, with 11 bases between. CDR3: CASSWGGPNTGELFF. The CDR3 DNA follows: TGTGCCAGCAGCTGGGGGGGGCCAAACACCGGGGAGCTGTTTTTT.

This chain links TRBV7-6 with TRBJ2-1; 15 bases are shared with TRBD2. This CDR3 has 21 amino acids. Germline V gene lookup returns CDR1 SGHVS and CDR2 FNYEAQ. V shed 2 bases and J 1 base; nucleotides not matched to a gene: 12. The CDR3 bases are TGTGCCAGCAGCTTAACGGTAAATTGGGGACTAGCGGGAGGATCCTACAATGAGCAGTTCTTC. Its translation is CASSLTVNWGLAGGSYNEQFF. The full variable domain, rest sourced from reference TRBV7-6 and TRBJ2-1, is GAGVSQSPRYKVTKRGQDVALRCDPISGHVSLYWYRQALGQGPEFLTYFNYEAQQDKSGLPNDRFSAERPEGSISTLTIQRTEQRDSAMYRCASSLTVNWGLAGGSYNEQFFGPGTRLTVL.

V gene TRBV21-1 combines with J gene TRBJ1-1; TRBD1, the table's D call, lacks a check against the DNA. TRBV21-1 represents a pseudogene. The CDR3 consists of 12 residues. For the CDR3, the DNA is TGTGCCAGAGACCTCCGCAGGGGTGAAGCTTTCTTT. Translation gives CARDLRRGEAFF.

This sequence joins TRBV23-1 and TRBJ1-2; the match to TRBD1 covers 7 bases. Being an ORF, TRBV23-1 has a function that is uncertain. J was trimmed by 4 bases and V by 0 bases; bases with no gene match: 20. This CDR3 is built from 20 residues. CDR3 in amino acids: CASSQSIFRKTGRGAYGYTF. CDR3 bases: TGCGCCAGCAGTCAATCGATATTTAGGAAGACAGGGCGAGGGGCCTATGGCTACACCTTC.

This clone was counted ten times or more. V is TRBV28 and J is TRBJ2-6, with a possible D match to TRBD2 (8 bases). The CDR3 sequence is 18 residues long. The V gene's germline CDR1 is MDHEN and CDR2 SYDVKM. V shed 5 bases and J shed 2 bases, with 19 bases lying between them. The CDR3 DNA reads as TGTGCCAGCAGTGCGCCGGGACTAGGGGGCGCTGGGGCCAACGTCCTGACTTTC. Its protein product is CASSAPGLGGAGANVLTF.